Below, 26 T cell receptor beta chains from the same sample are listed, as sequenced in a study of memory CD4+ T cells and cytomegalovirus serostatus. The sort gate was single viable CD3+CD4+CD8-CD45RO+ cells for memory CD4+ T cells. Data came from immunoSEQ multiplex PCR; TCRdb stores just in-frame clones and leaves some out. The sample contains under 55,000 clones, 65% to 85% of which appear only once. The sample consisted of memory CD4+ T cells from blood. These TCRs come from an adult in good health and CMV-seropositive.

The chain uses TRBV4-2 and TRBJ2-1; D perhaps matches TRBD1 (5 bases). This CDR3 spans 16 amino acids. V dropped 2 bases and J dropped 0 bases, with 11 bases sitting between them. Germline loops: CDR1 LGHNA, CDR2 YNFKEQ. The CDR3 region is CASSQPQGVSYNEQFF. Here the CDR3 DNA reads TGTGCCAGCAGCCAACCCCAGGGCGTCTCCTACAATGAGCAGTTCTTC.

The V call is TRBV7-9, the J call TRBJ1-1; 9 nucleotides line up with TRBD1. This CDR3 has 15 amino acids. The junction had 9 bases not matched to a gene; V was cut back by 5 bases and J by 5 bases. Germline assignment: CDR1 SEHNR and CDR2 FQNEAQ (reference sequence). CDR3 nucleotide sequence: TGTGCCAGCAGCCCTTGGACAGGGGCTGAGACTGAAGCTTTCTTT. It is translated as CASSPWTGAETEAFF.

The CDR3 coding sequence is TGTGCCAGCAGTTACCCCAGGGCCTACGAGCAGTACTTC. Amino acid sequence: CASSYPRAYEQYF. This chain connects TRBV6-6 to TRBJ2-7; D might be TRBD1 (5 bases). CDR1 MNHNY and CDR2 SVGAGI come from the germline V gene (reference sequence). The CDR3 totals 13 residues. V was pared by 2 bases and J by 2 bases, with 7 bases between.

The CDR3 DNA follows: TGTGCCAGCAGCCGGGGTAGCGGGGACCAAGAGACCCAGTACTTC. Its protein is CASSRGSGDQETQYF. The rearrangement joins TRBV7-3 to TRBJ2-5; 8 bases align to TRBD2. The CDR3 spans 15 residues. The V segment lost 5 bases and the J segment 0 bases; nucleotides outside the gene matches: 5. Per germline, CDR1 SGHTA and CDR2 FQGTGA.

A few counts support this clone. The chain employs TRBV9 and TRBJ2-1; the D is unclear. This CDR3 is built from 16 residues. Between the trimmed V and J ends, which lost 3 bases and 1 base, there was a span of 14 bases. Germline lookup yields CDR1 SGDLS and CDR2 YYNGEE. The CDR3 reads CASSGLRSPSYNEQFF. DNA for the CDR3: TGTGCCAGCAGCGGTCTACGCTCTCCGTCCTACAATGAGCAGTTCTTC.

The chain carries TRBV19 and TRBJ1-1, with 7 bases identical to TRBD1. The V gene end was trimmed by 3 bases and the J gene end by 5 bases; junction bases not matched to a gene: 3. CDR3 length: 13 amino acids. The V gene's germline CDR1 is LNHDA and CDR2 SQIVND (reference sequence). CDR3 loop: CASSMDRRTEAFF. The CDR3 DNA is TGTGCCAGTAGTATGGACAGGAGGACTGAAGCTTTCTTT.

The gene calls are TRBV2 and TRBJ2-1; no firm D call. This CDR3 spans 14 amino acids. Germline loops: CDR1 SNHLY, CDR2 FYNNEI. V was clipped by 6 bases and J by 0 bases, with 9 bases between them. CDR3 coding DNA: TGTGCCAGCAGGCCCCTGGCCTCCTACAATGAGCAGTTCTTC. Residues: CASRPLASYNEQFF.

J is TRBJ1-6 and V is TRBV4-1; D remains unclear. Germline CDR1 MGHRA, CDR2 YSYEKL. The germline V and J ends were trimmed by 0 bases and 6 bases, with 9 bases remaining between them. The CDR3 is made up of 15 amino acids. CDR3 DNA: TGCGCCAGCAGCCAAGACCGGCAGGCTAATTCACCCCTCCACTTT. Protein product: CASSQDRQANSPLHF.

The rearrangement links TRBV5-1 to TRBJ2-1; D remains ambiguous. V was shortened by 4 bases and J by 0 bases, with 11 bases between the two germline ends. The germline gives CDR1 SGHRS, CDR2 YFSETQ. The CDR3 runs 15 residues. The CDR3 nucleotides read TGCGCCAGCAGCCTTCGACCTGACTCCTACAATGAGCAGTTCTTC. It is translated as CASSLRPDSYNEQFF.

CDR3 coding DNA: TGTGCCAGCAGTGCGGGCAACGCTGAAGCTTTCTTT. Its protein product is CASSAGNAEAFF. The genes are TRBV28 and TRBJ1-1; no firm D call. V lost 5 bases and J lost 6, with 10 bases in between. Germline-derived CDR1 and CDR2 are MDHEN and SYDVKM. This CDR3 comprises 12 residues. Variable domain in full (rest from reference TRBV28 and TRBJ1-1): DVKVTQSSRYLVKRTGEKVFLECVQDMDHENMFWYRQDPGLGLRLIYFSYDVKMKEKGDIPEGYSVSREKKERFSLILESASTNQTSMYLCASSAGNAEAFFGQGTRLTVV.

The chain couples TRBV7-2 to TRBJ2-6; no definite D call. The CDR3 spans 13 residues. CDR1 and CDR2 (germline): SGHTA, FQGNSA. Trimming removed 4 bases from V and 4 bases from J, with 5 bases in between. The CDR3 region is CASSSPGANVLTF. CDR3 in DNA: TGTGCCAGCAGCTCGCCGGGGGCCAACGTCCTGACTTTC.

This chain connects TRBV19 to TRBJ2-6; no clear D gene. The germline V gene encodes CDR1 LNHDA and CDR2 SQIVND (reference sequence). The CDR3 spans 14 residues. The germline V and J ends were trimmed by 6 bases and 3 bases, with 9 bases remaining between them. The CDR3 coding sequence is TGTGCCAGTAGGGATCGGAGTGGGGCCAACGTCCTGACTTTC. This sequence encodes CASRDRSGANVLTF.

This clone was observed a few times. CDR3 region: CASSRGSSYNEQFF. The CDR3, as DNA: TGTGCCAGTAGTAGGGGTAGCTCCTACAATGAGCAGTTCTTC. The chain couples TRBV19 to TRBJ2-1; no clear D. Germline V lookup: CDR1 LNHDA, CDR2 SQIVND (reference sequence). V lost 4 bases to trimming and J lost 0 bases, with 7 bases between them. The CDR3 sequence is 14 residues long.

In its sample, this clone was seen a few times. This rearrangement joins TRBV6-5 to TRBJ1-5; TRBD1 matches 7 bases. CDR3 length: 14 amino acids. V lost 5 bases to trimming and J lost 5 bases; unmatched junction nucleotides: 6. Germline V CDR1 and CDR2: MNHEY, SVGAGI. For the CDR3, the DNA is TGTGCCAGCAGTCGCGCTCAGGGGGATCAGCCCCAGCATTTT. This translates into CASSRAQGDQPQHF.

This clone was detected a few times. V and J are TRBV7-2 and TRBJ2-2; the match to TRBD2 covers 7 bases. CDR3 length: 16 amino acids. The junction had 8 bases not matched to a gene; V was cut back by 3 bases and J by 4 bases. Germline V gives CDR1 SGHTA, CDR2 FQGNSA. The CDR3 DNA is TGTGCCAGCAGCTTGACGACTAGCATAGTCACCGGGGAGCTGTTTTTT. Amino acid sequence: CASSLTTSIVTGELFF. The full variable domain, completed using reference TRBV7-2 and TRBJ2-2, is GAGVSQSPSNKVTEKGKDVELRCDPISGHTALYWYRQSLGQGLEFLIYFQGNSAPDKSGLPSDRFSAERTGGSVSTLTIQRTQQEDSAVYLCASSLTTSIVTGELFFGEGSRLTVL.

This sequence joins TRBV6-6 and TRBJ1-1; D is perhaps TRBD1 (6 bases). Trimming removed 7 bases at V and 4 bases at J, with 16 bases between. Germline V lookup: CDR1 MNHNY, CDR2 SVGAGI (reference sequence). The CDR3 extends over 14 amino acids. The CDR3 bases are TGTGCCAGCACCGAGCAGGGGTCGACCACTGAAGCTTTCTTT. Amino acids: CASTEQGSTTEAFF.

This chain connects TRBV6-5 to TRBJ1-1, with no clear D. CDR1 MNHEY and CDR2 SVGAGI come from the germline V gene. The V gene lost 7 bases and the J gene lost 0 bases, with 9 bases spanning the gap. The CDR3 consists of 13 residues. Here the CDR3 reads CASNPGLNTEAFF. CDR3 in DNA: TGTGCCAGCAACCCGGGCCTGAACACTGAAGCTTTCTTT.

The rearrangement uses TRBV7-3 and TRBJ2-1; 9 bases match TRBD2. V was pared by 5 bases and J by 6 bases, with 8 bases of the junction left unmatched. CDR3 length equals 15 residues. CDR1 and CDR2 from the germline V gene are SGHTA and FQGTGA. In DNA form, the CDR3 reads TGTGCCAGCAGCCTGGGACTAGCCCCTGCCAATGAGCAGTTCTTC. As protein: CASSLGLAPANEQFF.

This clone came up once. For the CDR3, the DNA is TGTGCCAGCAGTTTATCTAGATTGGGGGGAGGGAGCTCCTACAATGAGCAGTTCTTC. The encoded protein is CASSLSRLGGGSSYNEQFF. This chain uses TRBV27 with TRBJ2-1; 7 positions match TRBD2. The CDR3 extends over 19 amino acids. Germline V lookup: CDR1 MNHEY, CDR2 SMNVEV (reference sequence). J was trimmed by 0 bases and V by 0 bases; bases with no gene match: 11.

The CDR3 protein is CASSLGGQLTITGELFF. The CDR3 DNA reads TGCGCCAGCAGCTTGGGTGGACAGCTCACAATCACCGGGGAGCTGTTTTTT. The chain carries TRBV5-1 and TRBJ2-2, with TRBD1 as a possible D gene (6 bases). The CDR3 totals 17 residues. Germline V gives CDR1 SGHRS, CDR2 YFSETQ. With 0 bases removed from V and 4 bases from J, the gap between germline ends came to 16 bases.

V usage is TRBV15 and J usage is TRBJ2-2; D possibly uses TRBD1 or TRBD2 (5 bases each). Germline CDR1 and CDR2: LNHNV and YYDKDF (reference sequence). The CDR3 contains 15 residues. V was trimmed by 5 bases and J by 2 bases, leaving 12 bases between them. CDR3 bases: TGTGCCACCAGCCAGGGCGGGTTCAACACCGGGGAGCTGTTTTTT. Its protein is CATSQGGFNTGELFF.

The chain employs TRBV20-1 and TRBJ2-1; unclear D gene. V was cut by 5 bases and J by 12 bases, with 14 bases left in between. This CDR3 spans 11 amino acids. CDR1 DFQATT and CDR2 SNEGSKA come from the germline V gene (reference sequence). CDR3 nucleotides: TGCAGTGCTCCCTCTAGGGATAGGCAGTTCTTC. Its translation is CSAPSRDRQFF.

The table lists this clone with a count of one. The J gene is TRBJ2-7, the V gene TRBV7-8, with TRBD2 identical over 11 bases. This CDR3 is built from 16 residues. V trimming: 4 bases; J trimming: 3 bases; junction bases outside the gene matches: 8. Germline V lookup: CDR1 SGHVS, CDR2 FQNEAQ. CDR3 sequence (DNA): TGTGCCAGCAGCTCCCGACCCGGGACTAGCGGCTACGAGCAGTACTTC. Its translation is CASSSRPGTSGYEQYF.

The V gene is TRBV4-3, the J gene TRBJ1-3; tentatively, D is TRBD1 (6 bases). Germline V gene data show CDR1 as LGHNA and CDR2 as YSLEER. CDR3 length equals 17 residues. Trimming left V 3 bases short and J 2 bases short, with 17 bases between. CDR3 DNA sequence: TGCGCCAGCAGCCACAACCAAGGGGGGTTAACTGGAAACACCATATATTTT. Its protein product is CASSHNQGGLTGNTIYF.

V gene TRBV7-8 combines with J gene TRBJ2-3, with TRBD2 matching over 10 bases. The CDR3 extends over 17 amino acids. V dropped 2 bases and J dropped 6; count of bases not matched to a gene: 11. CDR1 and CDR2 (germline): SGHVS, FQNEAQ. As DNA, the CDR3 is TGTGCCAGCAGCTTATTGTCTGCAGCGGGAGGGCCGGATACGCAGTATTTT. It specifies CASSLLSAAGGPDTQYF.

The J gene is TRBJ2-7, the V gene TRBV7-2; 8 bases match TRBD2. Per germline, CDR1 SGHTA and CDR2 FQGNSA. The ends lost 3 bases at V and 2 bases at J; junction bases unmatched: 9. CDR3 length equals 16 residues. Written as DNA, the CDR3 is TGTGCCAGCAGCTTTTGGTTAGCGGGGCTTCCCTACGAGCAGTACTTC. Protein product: CASSFWLAGLPYEQYF.